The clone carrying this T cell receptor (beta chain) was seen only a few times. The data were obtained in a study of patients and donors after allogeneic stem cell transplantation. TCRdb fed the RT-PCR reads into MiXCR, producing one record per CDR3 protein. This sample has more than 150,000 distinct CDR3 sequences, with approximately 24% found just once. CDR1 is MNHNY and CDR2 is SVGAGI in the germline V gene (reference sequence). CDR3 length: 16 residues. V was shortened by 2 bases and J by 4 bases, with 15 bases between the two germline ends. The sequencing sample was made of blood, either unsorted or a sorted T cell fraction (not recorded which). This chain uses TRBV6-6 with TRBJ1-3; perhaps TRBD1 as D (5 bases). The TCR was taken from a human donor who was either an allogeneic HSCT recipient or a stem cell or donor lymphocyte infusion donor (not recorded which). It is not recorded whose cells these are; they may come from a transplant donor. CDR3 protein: CASSYGAASTGNTIYF. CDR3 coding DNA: TGTGCCAGCAGTTACGGGGCGGCCTCAACCGGAAACACCATATATTTT.